This entry lists 25 T cell receptor beta chains sequenced from one sample in a study of blood T cell repertoires in COVID-19. Assay used: immunoSEQ multiplex PCR; TCRdb lists only in-frame clones, some missing. The data show 270,000 or so clones, just over 90% seen once. Material for sequencing was PBMCs or T cells enriched from blood (not recorded which). These receptors were collected from a woman aged 40 to 50 with acute COVID-19.

The sample holds a few counts of this clone. The gene calls are TRBV25-1 and TRBJ1-5, with D possibly matching TRBD1 (6 bases). CDR1 and CDR2 from the germline V gene are MGHDK and SYGVNS. V was shortened by 1 base and J by 5 bases, with 9 bases between the two germline ends. The CDR3 spans 14 residues. CDR3: CASSESSGDQPQHF. The CDR3 coding sequence is TGTGCCAGCAGTGAATCCTCAGGGGATCAGCCCCAGCATTTT.

This clone was counted between two and nine times. The chain is built from TRBV5-1 and TRBJ2-7; tentatively, D is TRBD2 (5 bases). Germline V CDR1 and CDR2: SGHRS, YFSETQ. V lost 2 bases to trimming and J lost 6 bases, with 15 bases between them. CDR3 size: 14 residues. The CDR3 reads CASSFFPLEGEQYF. CDR3 sequence (DNA): TGCGCCAGCAGCTTTTTCCCCCTCGAGGGCGAGCAGTACTTC.

On this clone itself: Other DNA sequences in the same sample also yield this CDR3. The CDR3 DNA follows: TGCGCCAGCAGCTTGGGGGAGGGAGGGCAGCCCCAGCATTTT. Protein sequence: CASSLGEGGQPQHF. The V gene is TRBV5-1, the J gene TRBJ1-5; no clear D. CDR1 and CDR2 (germline): SGHRS, YFSETQ. V lost 0 bases to trimming and J lost 7 bases, with 11 bases between them. The CDR3 extends over 14 amino acids.

This rearrangement joins TRBV4-1 to TRBJ2-2; 8 bases map to TRBD2. CDR3 length equals 15 residues. Germline values: CDR1 MGHRA, CDR2 YSYEKL. The trim removed 1 base at V and 6 bases at J, leaving 4 bases unmatched. CDR3 sequence reads: CASSQVAGGPGELFF. CDR3 nucleotide sequence: TGCGCCAGCAGCCAAGTCGCGGGGGGCCCCGGGGAGCTGTTTTTT.

CDR3 sequence (DNA): TGCGCCAGACTAGCCGCCGACGGGCGGCGAAAAAAGAGGACTGAAGCTTTCTTT. It specifies CARLAADGRRKKRTEAFF. The chain employs TRBV5-1 and TRBJ1-1; D gene unclear. The CDR3 covers 18 residues. V lost 8 bases and J lost 5, with 31 bases in between. CDR1 is SGHRS, CDR2 YFSETQ, per germline.

The CDR3 nucleotides read TGTGCCAGCTCACTCTACAGGGTTAAGGGACCCTACTCTGGAAACACCATATATTTT. This encodes CASSLYRVKGPYSGNTIYF. The chain employs TRBV18 and TRBJ1-3; D is possibly TRBD1 (6 bases). The germline V gene encodes CDR1 KGHSH and CDR2 LQKENI. Trimming took off 4 bases at V and 0 bases at J, with 22 bases between the two ends. This CDR3 contains 19 residues.

The genes are TRBV6-5 and TRBJ1-2; a possible D gene is TRBD1 (5 bases). The CDR3 runs to 15 residues. Trimming stripped 0 bases from V and 8 bases from J, with 16 bases between. Looked up from germline, CDR1 is MNHEY and CDR2 is SVGAGI. Here the CDR3 DNA reads TGTGCCAGCAGTTACTCCCAGGGATCCCTTCGCGGCTACACCTTC. Its protein product is CASSYSQGSLRGYTF.

The rearrangement links TRBV2 to TRBJ2-2; D is unclear. CDR3 length: 13 amino acids. Germline V gives CDR1 SNHLY, CDR2 FYNNEI. The V gene lost 6 bases and the J gene lost 2 bases, with 7 bases spanning the gap. The chain's CDR3 is CASRELNTGELFF. The CDR3 nucleotides are TGTGCCAGCAGGGAGCTAAACACCGGGGAGCTGTTTTTT.

This chain joins TRBV18 and TRBJ1-3, with a tentative D call TRBD1 (6 bases). This CDR3 is 15 amino acids long. Germline CDR1 KGHSH, CDR2 LQKENI. Trimming took 6 bases from V and 1 from J, leaving 13 bases between them. CDR3 bases: TGTGCCAGCTCCCCCGCCACAGGGTCTGGAAACACCATATATTTT. Protein: CASSPATGSGNTIYF.

The chain combines TRBV7-9 with TRBJ1-3; D might be TRBD1 (5 bases). V was cut by 2 bases and J by 2 bases, with 16 bases left in between. The V gene's germline CDR1 is SEHNR and CDR2 FQNEAQ (reference sequence). The CDR3 covers 17 residues. The CDR3 is CASSLLGGAQTGNTIYF. CDR3 nucleotide sequence: TGTGCCAGCAGCTTACTGGGGGGTGCTCAAACTGGAAACACCATATATTTT.

The chain combines TRBV28 with TRBJ2-4, with TRBD2 as a possible D gene (6 bases). Germline CDR1 reads MDHEN; CDR2 reads SYDVKM. V lost 6 bases, J lost 0 bases, and 15 bases lay in between. The CDR3 is made up of 16 amino acids. CDR3 coding DNA: TGTGCCAGCAGATCGGGTCTGGGACTAGCCAAAAACATTCAGTACTTC. Residues: CASRSGLGLAKNIQYF.

V and J are TRBV9 and TRBJ2-7, with TRBD1 identical over 7 bases. The CDR3 has 16 amino acids. CDR1 SGDLS and CDR2 YYNGEE come from the germline V gene. J gave up 6 bases and V 0 bases, and 12 bases lay outside the gene matches. The DNA for the CDR3 is TGTGCCAGCAGCGTAGGACCAGACAGGGCGTCGGGCGAGCAGTACTTC. Its translation is CASSVGPDRASGEQYF. Variable domain in full (rest from reference TRBV9 and TRBJ2-7): DSGVTQTPKHLITATGQRVTLRCSPRSGDLSVYWYQQSLDQGLQFLIQYYNGEERAKGNILERFSAQQFPDLHSELNLSSLELGDSALYFCASSVGPDRASGEQYFGPGTRLTVT.

The rearrangement joins TRBV28 to TRBJ2-7; 10 bases map to TRBD1. V shed 7 bases and J 13 bases; nucleotides not matched to a gene: 16. CDR3 size: 14 residues. Germline V lookup: CDR1 MDHEN, CDR2 SYDVKM. The CDR3 here is CASKPGQGLRASYF. The CDR3 DNA sequence: TGTGCCAGCAAACCGGGACAGGGGCTAAGAGCGAGCTACTTC.

This chain joins TRBV14 and TRBJ2-7, with D unresolved. The length of the CDR3 is 17 residues. Germline V gene lookup returns CDR1 SGHDN and CDR2 FVKESK. Deletions cut 5 bases from V and 1 base from J, with 21 bases between. In nucleotides, the CDR3 is TGTGCCAGCAGCAGTCGAGGTCTTGCGATATCATCCTACGAGCAGTACTTC. Amino acids: CASSSRGLAISSYEQYF.

The chain employs TRBV9 and TRBJ1-1, with 11 nucleotides matching TRBD1. In germline, CDR1 is SGDLS, CDR2 YYNGEE. There are 16 residues in the CDR3. The J segment lost 4 bases and the V segment lost 1 base, leaving 6 bases of the junction unmatched. In DNA, the CDR3 is TGTGCCAGCAGCGTAATGGGGACAGGGGGAAGCACTGAAGCTTTCTTT. Protein sequence: CASSVMGTGGSTEAFF. The entire variable domain, with the rest obtained from reference TRBV9 and TRBJ1-1, is as follows: DSGVTQTPKHLITATGQRVTLRCSPRSGDLSVYWYQQSLDQGLQFLIQYYNGEERAKGNILERFSAQQFPDLHSELNLSSLELGDSALYFCASSVMGTGGSTEAFFGQGTRLTVV.

This clone was observed a single time. The V call is TRBV2, the J call TRBJ2-3; 15 bases map to TRBD2. Per germline, CDR1 SNHLY and CDR2 FYNNEI. After removal of 6 bases from V and 6 bases from J, the junction contained 4 bases not matched to a gene. This CDR3 contains 15 residues. This CDR3 is CASSGLAGGPDTQYF. Written as DNA, the CDR3 is TGTGCCAGCAGCGGACTAGCGGGGGGGCCGGATACGCAGTATTTT.

J is TRBJ1-2 and V is TRBV28; 7 nucleotides align to TRBD1. The CDR3 sequence is 14 residues long. V trimming: 7 bases; J trimming: 8 bases; junction bases outside the gene matches: 13. The germline CDR1 and CDR2 sequences are MDHEN and SYDVKM. DNA of the CDR3: TGTGCCAGCAAACCATGGGGACAGACGTTAGGCTACACCTTC. Protein sequence: CASKPWGQTLGYTF.

This clone appeared a few times. The chain has TRBV11-3 and TRBJ2-3; 10 bases align to TRBD2. Germline V gene sequence: CDR1 SGHNT, CDR2 YENEEA. The CDR3 extends over 16 amino acids. V trimming: 5 bases; J trimming: 2 bases; junction bases outside the gene matches: 7. CDR3 in amino acids: CASSQGTSVFTDTQYF. CDR3 in DNA: TGTGCCAGCAGCCAAGGGACTAGCGTTTTCACAGATACGCAGTATTTT.

The genes are TRBV7-9 and TRBJ1-1; TRBD1 is a possible D gene (5 bases). The CDR3 covers 14 residues. The V and J ends lost 4 bases and 10 bases respectively, with 19 bases between them. The germline V gene has CDR1 SEHNR and CDR2 FQNEAQ (reference sequence). CDR3 region: CASSYIPGNYGAFF. CDR3 bases: TGTGCCAGCAGCTACATTCCAGGGAACTATGGAGCTTTCTTT.

The chain has TRBV5-8 and TRBJ2-1; 9 bases match TRBD1. Per germline, CDR1 SGHTS and CDR2 YDEGEE. V lost 4 bases and J lost 6; bases outside the gene matches: 8. The CDR3 has 15 residues. CDR3 amino acids: CASSLGTGRINEQFF. The CDR3 bases are TGTGCCAGCAGCCTCGGGACAGGGAGGATCAATGAGCAGTTCTTC.

The rearrangement links TRBV7-2 to TRBJ1-2; 9 nucleotides align to TRBD1. Germline V gene data show CDR1 as SGHTA and CDR2 as FQGNSA. This CDR3 is 14 amino acids long. V lost 3 bases, J lost 4 bases, and 3 bases stayed unmatched. As DNA, the CDR3 is TGTGCCAGCAGCTTCGGGACAGGGAGCTATGGCTACACCTTC. This codes for CASSFGTGSYGYTF.

The chain combines TRBV24-1 with TRBJ2-3, with TRBD2 matching 11 bases. Germline lookup yields CDR1 KGHDR and CDR2 SFDVKD. This CDR3 has 15 amino acids. The ends lost 5 bases at V and 5 bases at J; junction bases unmatched: 5. The CDR3 sequence: CATSGGSGRGDTQYF. The CDR3 bases are TGTGCCACCAGTGGCGGTAGCGGGAGGGGAGATACGCAGTATTTT.

The V gene is TRBV5-4, the J gene TRBJ2-3; 8 bases match TRBD2. This CDR3 comprises 14 residues. The ends lost 4 bases at V and 4 bases at J; junction bases unmatched: 5. The germline V gene has CDR1 SGHNT and CDR2 YYREEE (reference sequence). CDR3 region: CASSPGLAADTQYF. The CDR3 DNA follows: TGTGCCAGCAGCCCCGGACTAGCCGCAGATACGCAGTATTTT.

This chain uses TRBV4-1 with TRBJ2-1, with 13 bases lining up with TRBD2. CDR3 length: 18 amino acids. From germline, CDR1 is MGHRA and CDR2 YSYEKL. J was trimmed by 0 bases and V by 0 bases; bases with no gene match: 2. This CDR3 reads CASSQELAGGPSYNEQFF. For the CDR3, the DNA is TGCGCCAGCAGCCAAGAACTAGCGGGGGGGCCCTCCTACAATGAGCAGTTCTTC.

The chain couples TRBV3-1 (or the pseudogene TRBV3-2) to TRBJ2-7; TRBD2 aligns across 10 bases. The CDR3 sequence is 15 residues long. Germline V gene data show CDR1 as LGHDT and CDR2 as YNNKEL (reference sequence). Losses at the gene ends were 3 bases for V and 6 bases for J; bases not matched to a gene: 8. CDR3 sequence reads: CASSQNSGGHGEQYF. CDR3 DNA sequence: TGTGCCAGCAGCCAGAATAGCGGGGGGCATGGCGAGCAGTACTTC.